The clone carrying this T cell receptor beta chain was counted once. No antigen is known for it. Sequenced by immunoSEQ multiplex PCR; TCRdb stores in-frame clones only, minus some. The sample contains about 2.5 million clones, about 90% of which appear only once. V was pared by 8 bases and J by 4 bases, with 6 bases of the junction left unmatched. Germline-derived CDR1 and CDR2 are MDHEN and SYDVKM. The CDR3 is made up of 15 amino acids. This sample is drawn from a study of shared clonotypes between healthy human individuals. Study results and limitations: A handful of donors shared about 4.8% of their naive CD4 clonotypes.

The J gene is TRBJ2-2, the V gene TRBV28; 11 bases map to TRBD1. Sequencing was carried out using naive CD4+ T cells from PBMCs. Subset indicated: CD45RA+ positively selected. The receptor was isolated from a man aged 18 to 30 in good health. Some clones in this sample may be carry-over from other donors' samples. As DNA, the CDR3 is TGTGCCAGCGTGGACAGGGGGCCGGGCACCGGGGAGCTGTTTTTT. Translating gives CASVDRGPGTGELFF.